This TCR beta chain was sequenced in a study of radiation and T cells in renal cell carcinoma. Some clones are missing from TCRdb's copy, which holds only in-frame ones; the method was immunoSEQ multiplex PCR. The sample comprises about 170,000 clones, less than 90% of which are singletons, and over 9% rests with the top ten. Overall study results and limits: Baseline intratumoral clonotype presence is unknown without pretreatment biopsies.

Time point meaning: blood 4 weeks post-SBRT, at nephrectomy. Treatment in this sample: 15 Gy SBRT to primary tumor, nephrectomy 4 weeks later. This clone was observed once. Its cognate antigen is unknown. The source is a woman aged 45-65 years with renal cell carcinoma. This specimen was blood, taken from a patient whose treatment included radiotherapy and nephrectomy.

The CDR3 region is CASSLEGDQETQYF. As DNA, the CDR3 is TGTGCCAGCAGCTTAGAGGGGGACCAAGAGACCCAGTACTTC. The gene calls are TRBV11-2 and TRBJ2-5, with D perhaps given as TRBD1 or TRBD2 (5 bases each). Germline V CDR1 and CDR2: SGHAT, FQNNGV. CDR3 length: 14 amino acids. Trimming took off 0 bases at V and 0 bases at J, with 5 bases between the two ends.